The 30 T cell receptor beta chains presented below share a single source sample, sequenced in a study of T cells in Graves' hyperthyroidism and ophthalmopathy. RNA transcripts gave rise to amplified TCR beta CDR3 regions. HTBI primers were the set used in a first-round RT-PCR of the TCR CDR3. TCRdb reprocessed the multiplex PCR reads via MiXCR and lists one record per CDR3 protein. The sample holds roughly 56,000 distinct CDR3 sequences, about 49% seen once. What was sequenced was blood. The receptor set was obtained from a woman in her thirties with Graves' ophthalmopathy.

The V call is TRBV20-1, the J call TRBJ2-1; D is possibly TRBD2 (6 bases). The CDR3 has 15 amino acids. Germline V gives CDR1 DFQATT, CDR2 SNEGSKA (reference sequence). CDR3 in DNA: TGCAGCTTGATTCCGGAGGGTAGCTCCTACAATGAGCAGTTCTTC. It translates to CSLIPEGSSYNEQFF.

This clonotype was recorded at least ten times. This chain joins TRBV7-3 and TRBJ2-1; 9 nucleotides line up with TRBD1. Germline CDR1 and CDR2: SGHTA and FQGTGA. The trim removed 4 bases at V and 11 bases at J, leaving 3 bases unmatched. This CDR3 contains 12 residues. CDR3 nucleotide sequence: TGTGCCAGCAGCTCGACAGGGGGTAAGCAGTTCTTC. It encodes CASSSTGGKQFF.

J is TRBJ2-7 and V is TRBV7-2, with unresolved D. Trimming left V 4 bases short and J 5 bases short, with 21 bases between. This CDR3 spans 16 amino acids. The germline gives CDR1 SGHTA, CDR2 FQGNSA. CDR3 nucleotide sequence: TGTGCCAGCAGCTCTAAGACCCCGAGAATAAAAGACGAGCAGTACTTC. This encodes CASSSKTPRIKDEQYF.

This clonotype was observed at least ten times. The chain links TRBV4-2 to TRBJ2-1, with 11 bases that match TRBD2. The V and J ends lost 2 bases and 9 bases, in that order; junction bases with no gene match: 6. This CDR3 comprises 15 residues. Germline assignment: CDR1 LGHNA and CDR2 YNFKEQ. CDR3 loop: CASSQTSGRPGEQFF. As DNA, the CDR3 is TGTGCCAGCAGCCAAACTAGCGGGAGACCAGGTGAGCAGTTCTTC.

At least ten counts were recorded for this clonotype. V and J are TRBV20-1 and TRBJ1-1, with 7 bases fitting TRBD1. CDR3 length equals 14 residues. Trimming at V came to 6 bases and at J to 0 bases, leaving 7 bases not matched to a gene. CDR1 and CDR2 from the germline V gene are DFQATT and SNEGSKA (reference sequence). CDR3 bases: TGCAGTGCGGATGACAGGGAAATGAACACTGAAGCTTTCTTT. Protein: CSADDREMNTEAFF.

Note on this clonotype: One end of the junction varies from germline; a read error may be responsible. The J gene is TRBJ1-2, the V gene TRBV6-5, with D perhaps matching TRBD1 (6 bases). Germline V gene sequence: CDR1 MNHEY, CDR2 SVGAGI. This CDR3 comprises 14 residues. For the CDR3, the DNA is TGTGCCAGCAGAAGGGACGGACTAGCCGGGGGCTGCACCTTC. Encoded protein: CASRRDGLAGGCTF.

This clonotype occurred many times. V is TRBV5-6 and J is TRBJ2-5; D might be TRBD2 (5 bases). The germline V and J ends were trimmed by 0 bases and 5 bases, with 8 bases remaining between them. There are 13 residues in the CDR3. The V gene's germline CDR1 is SGHDT and CDR2 YYEEEE. The DNA for the CDR3 is TGTGCCAGCAGCTTGGTAGGGAGCGAGACCCAGTACTTC. Encoded protein: CASSLVGSETQYF.

This sequence joins TRBV14 and TRBJ1-5; no reliable D call. The V gene's germline CDR1 is SGHDN and CDR2 FVKESK. V gave up 0 bases and J gave up 5 bases, with 11 bases separating them. This CDR3 contains 15 residues. The CDR3 nucleotides are TGTGCCAGCAGCCAAGAAAGCTGGGCGGATCAGCCCCAGCATTTT. It translates to CASSQESWADQPQHF.

This clonotype has ten or more counts. The chain recombines TRBV20-1 with TRBJ2-7; D is possibly TRBD1 (6 bases). The germline gives CDR1 DFQATT, CDR2 SNEGSKA (reference sequence). This CDR3 is built from 14 residues. The germline V and J ends were trimmed by 0 bases and 7 bases, with 16 bases remaining between them. Here the CDR3 DNA reads TGCAGTGCTAGAGACAGCCGGGACACACGAGAGCAGTACTTC. This encodes CSARDSRDTREQYF.

About this clonotype: Sequence at one end of the junction differs from germline and may be a read error. The DNA of the CDR3 is TGTGCCAGCAGCCAGACTAGGGCAGAGACGCAGTATTTT. It is translated as CASSQTRAETQYF. The V gene is TRBV5-6, the J gene TRBJ2-3; a weak D match, TRBD2 (6 bases). Germline V gives CDR1 SGHDT, CDR2 YYEEEE. The CDR3 is 13 amino acids.

This clonotype appeared many times. The rearrangement joins TRBV2 to TRBJ2-7, with D perhaps matching TRBD2 (5 bases). V lost 2 bases, J lost 6 bases, and 11 bases lay in between. Germline V gene sequence: CDR1 SNHLY, CDR2 FYNNEI. CDR3 length: 13 amino acids. The CDR3 DNA reads as TGTGCCAGCAGTGAAATCCGGGATCTCGAGCAGTACTTC. Amino acid sequence: CASSEIRDLEQYF.

Notes on this clonotype: This likely comes from a read error, as the CDR3 has no conserved phenylalanine or tryptophan at its end. The genes are TRBV5-1 and TRBJ2-5, with 9 bases identical to TRBD1. V trimming: 2 bases; J trimming: 5 bases; junction bases outside the gene matches: 4. Per germline, CDR1 SGHRS and CDR2 YFSETQ. The CDR3 covers 14 residues. The CDR3 bases are TGCGCCAGCAGCTTACAGGGGGCGGATGAGACCCAGTACTCC. Amino acid sequence: CASSLQGADETQYS.

The chain links TRBV29-1 to TRBJ2-1; D possibly corresponds to TRBD2 (7 bases). V was trimmed by 6 bases and J by 0 bases, leaving 27 bases between them. The V gene's germline CDR1 is SQVTM and CDR2 ANQGSEA. The CDR3 sequence is 19 residues long. CDR3 DNA: TGCAGCGTCTACTGGGCAGGGGAAGGCGGGGGAGCCTCCTACAATGAGCAGTTCTTC. Amino acid sequence: CSVYWAGEGGGASYNEQFF.

At least ten counts were recorded for this clonotype. The chain carries TRBV20-1 and TRBJ2-1, with unresolved D. V gave up 7 bases and J gave up 1 base, with 11 bases separating them. CDR1 is DFQATT and CDR2 is SNEGSKA in the germline V gene (reference sequence). The CDR3 loop spans 13 amino acids. CDR3 loop: CSGGRVSYNEQFF. DNA for the CDR3: TGCAGTGGGGGAAGGGTTTCCTACAATGAGCAGTTCTTC.

The chain uses TRBV27 and TRBJ2-5; 10 bases line up with TRBD2. V was pared by 5 bases and J by 4 bases, with 13 bases of the junction left unmatched. Germline CDR1 MNHEY, CDR2 SMNVEV (reference sequence). This CDR3 spans 17 amino acids. CDR3 residues: CASSNGPSGRNRETQYF. CDR3 nucleotide sequence: TGTGCCAGCAGTAACGGGCCTAGCGGGAGAAACCGAGAGACCCAGTACTTC.

This clonotype was found once. A junction boundary mismatches the germline segment, possibly from a read error. This chain uses TRBV11-2 with TRBJ1-1, with a weak D call TRBD1 (5 bases). The CDR3 spans 15 residues. Germline CDR1 reads SGHAT; CDR2 reads FQNNGV. In DNA form, the CDR3 reads TGTACCAGCAGCTTCAGACGGGACCTGAACACGGAAGCTTTCTTT. As protein: CTSSFRRDLNTEAFF.

The V call is TRBV7-8, the J call TRBJ2-1; possibly TRBD1 for D (7 bases). The CDR3 has 16 residues. V was clipped by 2 bases and J by 9 bases, with 20 bases between them. The V gene's germline CDR1 is SGHVS and CDR2 FQNEAQ. The CDR3 protein is CASSLRRGLGNTEQFF. CDR3 nucleotides: TGTGCCAGCAGCTTAAGGAGGGGGCTAGGGAACACTGAGCAGTTCTTC.

There are many counts of this clonotype. The CDR3 sequence is CASSYSSERPQHF. CDR3 sequence (DNA): TGTGCCAGCAGTTACTCGTCAGAACGGCCCCAGCATTTT. The chain recombines TRBV6-5 with TRBJ1-5; no clear D gene. Germline-derived CDR1 and CDR2 are MNHEY and SVGAGI. The CDR3 contains 13 residues. V was clipped by 0 bases and J by 9 bases, with 9 bases between them.

Turning to this clonotype: Germline and junction disagree at one end, which may indicate a read error. The CDR3 sequence is CASSVGRQSF. The CDR3 DNA reads as TGTGCCAGCAGCGTGGGACGGCAGTCCTTC. V gene TRBV9 combines with J gene TRBJ2-7; TRBD1 or TRBD2 may be the D gene (5 bases each). The CDR3 consists of 10 residues. Germline V gene sequence: CDR1 SGDLS, CDR2 YYNGEE.

This clonotype was counted ten times or more. The chain couples TRBV5-6 to TRBJ2-1; D uncertain. The CDR3 consists of 11 residues. The ends were cut back, 2 bases at V and 8 bases at J, with 5 bases in the middle. The germline V gene encodes CDR1 SGHDT and CDR2 YYEEEE. The DNA for the CDR3 is TGTGCCAGCAGCTTAGGCCATGAGCAGTTCTTC. Translation: CASSLGHEQFF.

This clonotype was counted many times. The V gene is TRBV28, the J gene TRBJ2-3, with 8 bases lining up with TRBD2. With V trimmed by 8 bases and J by 4 bases, 11 bases remained unmatched. CDR1 is MDHEN, CDR2 SYDVKM, per germline. The CDR3 runs 15 residues. CDR3 DNA sequence: TGTGCCAGCCCCCCGCGTCGGCGGGAGGCAGATACGCAGTATTTT. It codes for CASPPRRREADTQYF.

This clonotype was seen more than once but under ten times. The chain couples TRBV7-8 to TRBJ1-5, with unresolved D. Per the germline V gene, CDR1 is SGHVS and CDR2 is FQNEAQ. Trimming pared 1 base from V and 11 bases from J, leaving 15 bases between. This CDR3 is 14 amino acids long. The CDR3 coding sequence is TGTGCCAGCAGCTTAGGGACCACACAAGAGACCCAGCATTTT. Residues: CASSLGTTQETQHF.

In its sample, this clonotype was seen many times. The rearrangement uses TRBV6-5 and TRBJ1-2; D gene unclear. The CDR3 contains 15 residues. The germline CDR1 and CDR2 sequences are MNHEY and SVGAGI. Trimming shortened V by 3 bases and J by 4 bases, and 15 bases separated the two germline ends. The CDR3 DNA sequence: TGTGCCAGCAGTTATAATTCCGGTCGGGGCTATGGCTACACCTTC. This codes for CASSYNSGRGYGYTF.

The chain is built from TRBV9 and TRBJ2-1; unclear D gene. Germline CDR1 is SGDLS and CDR2 is YYNGEE. This CDR3 has 12 amino acids. The germline V and J ends were trimmed by 6 bases and 3 bases, with 7 bases remaining between them. The CDR3 here is CASNNFYNEQFF. The CDR3 region has the DNA TGTGCCAGCAACAATTTCTACAATGAGCAGTTCTTC.

The V and J genes are TRBV6-6 and TRBJ2-1; the match to TRBD2 covers 8 bases. CDR3 length: 14 amino acids. V was pared by 2 bases and J by 12 bases, with 9 bases of the junction left unmatched. The germline V gene encodes CDR1 MNHNY and CDR2 SVGAGI (reference sequence). The CDR3 loop is CASSYVSGADTQFF. Written as DNA, the CDR3 is TGTGCCAGCAGTTACGTTAGCGGGGCAGATACGCAGTTCTTC.

This clonotype has at least ten counts. This chain connects TRBV12-3 or TRBV12-4 to TRBJ2-3; D assignment may be TRBD1 or TRBD2 (5 bases each). This CDR3 has 13 amino acids. Trimming took off 5 bases at V and 5 bases at J, with 11 bases between the two ends. The CDR3 DNA follows: TGTGCCAGCAGTCCCATTGGGGGAGATACGCAGTATTTT. As protein: CASSPIGGDTQYF.

A note on this clonotype: This could be a read error, since a much larger clone is one nucleotide away. The V gene is TRBV6-5, the J gene TRBJ1-2; D is possibly TRBD1 (5 bases). The CDR3 runs 13 residues. V was shortened by 5 bases and J by 8 bases, with 15 bases between the two germline ends. Germline assignment: CDR1 MNHEY and CDR2 SVGAGI. The CDR3 sequence is CASSRQCGEGYTF. DNA of the CDR3: TGTGCCAGCAGTCGACAGTGTGGGGAGGGCTACACCTTC.

Sample share makes this clonotype large (0.1 to 1%). V usage is TRBV7-9 and J usage is TRBJ1-5; no clear D. V dropped 3 bases and J dropped 5 bases, with 14 bases sitting between them. Germline values: CDR1 SEHNR, CDR2 FQNEAQ (reference sequence). This CDR3 has 15 residues. The CDR3 loop reads CASSFDWAGDQPQHF. Written as DNA, the CDR3 is TGTGCCAGCAGCTTTGATTGGGCAGGAGATCAGCCCCAGCATTTT.

This rearrangement joins TRBV7-9 to TRBJ2-1; no clear D. The ends were cut back, 7 bases at V and 4 bases at J, with 11 bases in the middle. CDR1 and CDR2 (germline): SEHNR, FQNEAQ (reference sequence). The CDR3 has 13 amino acids. The CDR3 spells CASIFQVYNEQFF. The CDR3 DNA reads TGTGCCAGCATCTTCCAGGTTTACAATGAGCAGTTCTTC.

There are many counts of this clonotype. The chain employs TRBV19 and TRBJ1-5; 9 bases match TRBD1. Germline CDR1 and CDR2: LNHDA and SQIVND (reference sequence). The CDR3 length is 16 residues. After removal of 4 bases from V and 6 bases from J, the junction contained 10 bases not matched to a gene. The CDR3 nucleotides read TGTGCCAGTAGTAGCGGGGGACAGGGAGACGGTCAGCCCCAGCATTTT. Translating it yields CASSSGGQGDGQPQHF.